This TCR beta chain was identified in a study of cytomegalovirus exposure and HLA in healthy donors. The wider study: Approximately 190 million T cells yielded more than 90 million unique TCR beta sequences in earlier analysis.

General study points: Earlier results showed most TCR beta V segments being productive about 87% or about 30% of the time. 164 TCR beta chains were listed as cytomegalovirus-associated.

The donors comprised healthy bone marrow donors. The CDR3 is made up of 24 amino acids. A word on this clone: The antigen is unknown.

Primers included in the PCR were 60 Vbeta and 13 Jbeta primers. Libraries were prepared by immunoSEQ multiplex PCR; TCRdb keeps only in-frame clonotypes and omits some of them. Of over 150,000 clones in the sample, about 85% were seen once. The origin of this receptor is a man aged 25 to 40 in good health and CMV-seropositive. Source material: PBMCs. The rearrangement joins TRBV12-2 to TRBJ2-3; the D call of TRBD2 is as the table states it, not checked on the DNA. TRBV12-2 counts as a pseudogene. CDR3 amino acids: CASRFIGVCTSRTSGSCRTDTQYF. For the CDR3, the DNA is TGTGCAAGTCGCTTTATCGGGGTTTGCACCTCGCGGACTAGCGGGAGTTGTCGCACAGATACGCAGTATTTT.